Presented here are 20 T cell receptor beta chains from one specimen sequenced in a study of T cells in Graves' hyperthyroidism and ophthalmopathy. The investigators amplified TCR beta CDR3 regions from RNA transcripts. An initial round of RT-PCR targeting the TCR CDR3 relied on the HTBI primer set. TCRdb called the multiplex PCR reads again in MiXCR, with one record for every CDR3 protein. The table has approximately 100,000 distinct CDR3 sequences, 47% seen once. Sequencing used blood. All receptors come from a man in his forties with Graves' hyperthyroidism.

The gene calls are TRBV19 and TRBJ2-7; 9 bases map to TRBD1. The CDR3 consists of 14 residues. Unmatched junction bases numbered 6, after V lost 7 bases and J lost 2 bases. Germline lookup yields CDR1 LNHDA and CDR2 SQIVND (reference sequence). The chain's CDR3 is CASNSGTGTYEQYF. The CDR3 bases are TGTGCCAGTAATTCCGGGACAGGGACCTACGAGCAGTACTTC.

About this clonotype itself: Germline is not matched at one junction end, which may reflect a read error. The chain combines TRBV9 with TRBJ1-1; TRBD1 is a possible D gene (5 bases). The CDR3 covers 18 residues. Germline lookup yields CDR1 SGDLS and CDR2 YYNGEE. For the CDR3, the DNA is TGTGTCAGCAGCCTCTCCCCCGGACAAGGCCCTCTGAACACGGAAGCTTTCTTT. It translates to CVSSLSPGQGPLNTEAFF.

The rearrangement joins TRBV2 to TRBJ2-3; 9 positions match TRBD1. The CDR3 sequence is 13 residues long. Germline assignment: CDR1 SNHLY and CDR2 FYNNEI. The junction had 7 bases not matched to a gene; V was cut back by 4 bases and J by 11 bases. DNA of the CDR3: TGTGCCAGCAGTGTCGGTCGGGACAGGGTGCAGTATTTT. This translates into CASSVGRDRVQYF.

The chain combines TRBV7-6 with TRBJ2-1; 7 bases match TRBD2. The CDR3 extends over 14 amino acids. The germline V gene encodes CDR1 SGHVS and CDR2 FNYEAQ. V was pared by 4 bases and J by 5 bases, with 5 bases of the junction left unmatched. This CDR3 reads CASSWGEGNNEQFF. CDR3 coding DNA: TGTGCCAGCAGCTGGGGGGAGGGTAACAATGAGCAGTTCTTC.

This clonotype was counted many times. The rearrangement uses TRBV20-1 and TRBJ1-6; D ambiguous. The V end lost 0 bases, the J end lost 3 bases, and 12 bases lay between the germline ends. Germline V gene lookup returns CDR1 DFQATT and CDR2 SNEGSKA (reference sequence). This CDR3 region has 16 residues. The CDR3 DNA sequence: TGCAGTGCTAGAGATGGAAGGAAGGGCTATAATTCACCCCTCCACTTT. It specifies CSARDGRKGYNSPLHF.

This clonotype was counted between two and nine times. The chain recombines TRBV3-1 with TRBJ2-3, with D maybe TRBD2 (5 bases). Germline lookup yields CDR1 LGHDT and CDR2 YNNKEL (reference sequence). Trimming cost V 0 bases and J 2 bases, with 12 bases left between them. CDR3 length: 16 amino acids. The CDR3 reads CASSQDRTRDTDTQYF. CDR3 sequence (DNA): TGTGCCAGCAGCCAAGATAGGACTCGTGACACAGATACGCAGTATTTT.

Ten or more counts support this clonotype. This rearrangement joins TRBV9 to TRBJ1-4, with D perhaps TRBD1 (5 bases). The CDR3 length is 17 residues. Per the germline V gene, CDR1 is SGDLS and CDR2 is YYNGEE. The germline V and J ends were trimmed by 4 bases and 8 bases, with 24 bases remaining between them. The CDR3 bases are TGTGCCAGCAGCTCCCGGAGAAAGCGGGACCCTATAGAAAAACTGTTTTTT. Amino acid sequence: CASSSRRKRDPIEKLFF.

The CDR3 region is CATVIAGGNEQFF. The CDR3 region has the DNA TGTGCCACCGTTATAGCGGGAGGCAATGAGCAGTTCTTC. J is TRBJ2-1 and V is TRBV15; 10 nucleotides match TRBD2. Germline V lookup: CDR1 LNHNV, CDR2 YYDKDF (reference sequence). This CDR3 comprises 13 residues. V trimming: 8 bases; J trimming: 6 bases; junction bases outside the gene matches: 4.

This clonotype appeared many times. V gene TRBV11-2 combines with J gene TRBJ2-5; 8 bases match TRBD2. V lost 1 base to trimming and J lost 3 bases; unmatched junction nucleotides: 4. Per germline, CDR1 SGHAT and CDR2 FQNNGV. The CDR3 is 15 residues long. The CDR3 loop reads CASSLVGTREETQYF. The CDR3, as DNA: TGTGCCAGCAGCTTAGTTGGGACTAGGGAAGAGACCCAGTACTTC. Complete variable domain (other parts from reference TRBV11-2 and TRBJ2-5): EAGVAQSPRYKIIEKRQSVAFWCNPISGHATLYWYQQILGQGPKLLIQFQNNGVVDDSQLPKDRFSAERLKGVDSTLKIQPAKLEDSAVYLCASSLVGTREETQYFGPGTRLLVL.

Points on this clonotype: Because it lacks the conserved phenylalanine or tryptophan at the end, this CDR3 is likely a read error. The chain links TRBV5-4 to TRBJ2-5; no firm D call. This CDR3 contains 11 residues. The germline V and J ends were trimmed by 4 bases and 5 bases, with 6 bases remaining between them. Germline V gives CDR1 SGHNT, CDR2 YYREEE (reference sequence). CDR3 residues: CASSQFETQYC. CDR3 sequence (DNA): TGTGCCAGCAGCCAATTTGAGACCCAGTACTGC.

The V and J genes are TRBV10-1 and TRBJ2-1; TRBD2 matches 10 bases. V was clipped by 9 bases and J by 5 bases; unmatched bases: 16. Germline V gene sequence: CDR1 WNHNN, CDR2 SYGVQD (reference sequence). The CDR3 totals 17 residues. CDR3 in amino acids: CASFSLVLAGEDNEQFF. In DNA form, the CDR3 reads TGCGCCAGTTTCTCCTTGGTCCTAGCGGGAGAGGACAATGAGCAGTTCTTC.

The CDR3 protein is CASSEWELFF. The CDR3 DNA sequence: TGTGCCAGCAGTGAATGGGAGCTGTTTTTT. This chain uses TRBV6-1 with TRBJ2-2, with no clear D. CDR1 is MNHNS, CDR2 SASEGT, per germline. V was cut by 2 bases and J by 9 bases, with 1 base left in between. CDR3 length equals 10 residues.

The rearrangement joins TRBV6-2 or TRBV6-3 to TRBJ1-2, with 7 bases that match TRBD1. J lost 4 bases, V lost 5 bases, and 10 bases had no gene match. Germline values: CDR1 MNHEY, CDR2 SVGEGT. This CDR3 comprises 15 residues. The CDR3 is CASSPTGEESYGYTF. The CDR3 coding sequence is TGTGCCAGCAGTCCTACAGGGGAAGAATCCTATGGCTACACCTTC.

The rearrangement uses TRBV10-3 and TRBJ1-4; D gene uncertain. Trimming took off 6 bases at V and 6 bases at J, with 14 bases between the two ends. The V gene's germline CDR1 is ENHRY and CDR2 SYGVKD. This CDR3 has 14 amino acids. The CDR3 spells CAIRERLGYEKLFF. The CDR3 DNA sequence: TGTGCCATCAGAGAGAGACTGGGTTATGAAAAACTGTTTTTT.

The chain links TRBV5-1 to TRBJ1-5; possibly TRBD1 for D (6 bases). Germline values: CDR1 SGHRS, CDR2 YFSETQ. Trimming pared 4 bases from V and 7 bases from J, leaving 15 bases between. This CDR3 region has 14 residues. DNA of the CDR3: TGCGCCAGCAGCAAGGATGGGGGCGGACAGCCCCAGCATTTT. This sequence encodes CASSKDGGGQPQHF.

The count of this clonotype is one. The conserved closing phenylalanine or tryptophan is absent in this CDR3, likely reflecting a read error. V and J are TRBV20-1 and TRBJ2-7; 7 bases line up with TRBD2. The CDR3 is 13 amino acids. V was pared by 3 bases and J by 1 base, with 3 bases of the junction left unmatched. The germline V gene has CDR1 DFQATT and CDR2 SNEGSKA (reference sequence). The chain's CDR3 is CSARASGSYEQYL. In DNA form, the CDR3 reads TGCAGTGCTAGGGCTAGCGGATCCTACGAGCAGTACCTC.

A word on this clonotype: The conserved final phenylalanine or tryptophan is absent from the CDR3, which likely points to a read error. The CDR3 loop is CSEDRDTEAFC. DNA for the CDR3: TGCAGTGAGGACAGGGACACTGAAGCTTTCTGT. V and J are TRBV20-1 and TRBJ1-1, with 8 positions matching TRBD1. Trimming removed 7 bases from V and 3 bases from J; junction bases left unmatched: 1. CDR1 DFQATT and CDR2 SNEGSKA come from the germline V gene (reference sequence). This CDR3 has 11 residues.

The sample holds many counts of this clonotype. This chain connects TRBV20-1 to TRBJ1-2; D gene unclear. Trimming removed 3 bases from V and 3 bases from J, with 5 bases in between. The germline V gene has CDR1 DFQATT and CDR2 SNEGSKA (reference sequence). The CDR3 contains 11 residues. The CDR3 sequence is CSASSDYGYTF. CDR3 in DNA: TGCAGTGCTAGTTCCGACTATGGCTACACCTTC.

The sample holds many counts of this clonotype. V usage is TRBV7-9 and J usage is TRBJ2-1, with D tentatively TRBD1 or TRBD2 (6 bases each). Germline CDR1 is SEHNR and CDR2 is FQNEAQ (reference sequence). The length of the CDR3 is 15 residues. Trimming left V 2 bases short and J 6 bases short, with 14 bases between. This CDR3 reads CASSLRGALINEQFF. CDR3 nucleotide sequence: TGTGCCAGCAGCTTAAGGGGGGCATTAATCAATGAGCAGTTCTTC.

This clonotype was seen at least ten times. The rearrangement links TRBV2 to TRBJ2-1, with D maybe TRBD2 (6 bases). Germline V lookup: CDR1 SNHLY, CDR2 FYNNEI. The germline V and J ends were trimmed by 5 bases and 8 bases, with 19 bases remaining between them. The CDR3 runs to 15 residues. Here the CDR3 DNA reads TGTGCCAGCAGTCCGGGACTCCGATGGCGCGATGAGCAGTTCTTC. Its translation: CASSPGLRWRDEQFF.